This TCR beta chain derives from a study of T cells expressing NK-cell markers. For this clonotype: The antigen remains undetermined.

General study points: About six donors showed dominant NKG2C+ clonotypes comprising roughly 1.0-7.0% of their CD8+ T cells. One observes that, in several donors, these clonotypes were also the leading ones within the CD3+CD56-NKG2C+ fraction.

5'RACE template switching built TCR beta cDNA with unique molecular identifiers. TCRdb reprocessed the 5' RACE reads and reports one entry per CDR3 protein, with no DNA. The listing records about 460,000 distinct CDR3 sequences. The CDR3 extends over 14 amino acids. CDR1 LGHNA and CDR2 YNFKEQ come from the germline V gene. This receptor was obtained from a woman between 45 and 65 years old in good health. The rearrangement links TRBV4-2 to TRBJ2-2; there is no DNA to check the TCRdb D call of TRBD1. The sequenced sample consisted of blood T cells: a sorted CD56 or NKG2C T cell subset, CD4+ or CD8+ T cells, or bulk PBMC T cells (not recorded which). The CDR3 loop reads CASSGPRGTGELFF.